This T cell receptor (beta chain) was recovered during a study of blood T cell repertoires in COVID-19. Looking at the study overall: The cDNA or gDNA used as material had been derived from T cells, B-cell-depleted T cells, or PBMCs.

TCRdb's table, derived via immunoSEQ multiplex PCR, lists solely in-frame clones and lacks some. The data contain 55,000 to 70,000 clones, roughly three quarters of them seen just once; the ten biggest clones take up roughly 3.2%. Sequencing was performed on peripheral blood. This TCR derives from a man in his sixties with acute or convalescent COVID-19.

CDR3 DNA: TGTGCCACCAGTGATTTCTCCCGAGGGAACGGCTACACCTTC. Translation gives CATSDFSRGNGYTF. The V and J genes are TRBV24-1 and TRBJ1-2; D ambiguous. The CDR3 contains 14 residues. Looked up from germline, CDR1 is KGHDR and CDR2 is SFDVKD. Trimming cost V 1 base and J 8 bases, with 13 bases left between them.